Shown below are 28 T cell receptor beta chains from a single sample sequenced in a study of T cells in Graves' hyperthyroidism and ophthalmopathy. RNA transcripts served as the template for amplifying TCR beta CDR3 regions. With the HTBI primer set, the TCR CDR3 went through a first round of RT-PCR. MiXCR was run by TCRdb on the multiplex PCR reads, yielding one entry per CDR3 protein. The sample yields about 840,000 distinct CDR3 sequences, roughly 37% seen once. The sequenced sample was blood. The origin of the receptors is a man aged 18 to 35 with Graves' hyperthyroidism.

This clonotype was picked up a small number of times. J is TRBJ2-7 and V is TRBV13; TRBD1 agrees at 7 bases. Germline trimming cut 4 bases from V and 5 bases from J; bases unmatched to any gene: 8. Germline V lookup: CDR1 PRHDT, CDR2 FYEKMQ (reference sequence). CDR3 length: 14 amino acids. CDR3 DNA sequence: TGTGCCAGCAGCTCCACGGACAGGAACCACGAGCAGTACTTC. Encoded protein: CASSSTDRNHEQYF.

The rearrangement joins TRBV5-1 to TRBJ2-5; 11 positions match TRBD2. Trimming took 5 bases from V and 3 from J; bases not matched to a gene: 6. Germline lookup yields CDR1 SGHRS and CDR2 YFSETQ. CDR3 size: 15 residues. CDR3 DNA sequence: TGCGCCAGCAGTTATGCGACTAGCGGGGAAGAGACCCAGTACTTC. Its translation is CASSYATSGEETQYF.

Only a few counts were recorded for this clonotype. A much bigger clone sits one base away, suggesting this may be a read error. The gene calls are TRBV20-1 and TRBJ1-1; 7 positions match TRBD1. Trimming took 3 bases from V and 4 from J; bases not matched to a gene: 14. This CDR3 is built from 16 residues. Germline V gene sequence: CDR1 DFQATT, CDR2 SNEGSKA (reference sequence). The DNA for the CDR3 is TGCAGTGCTAGGATCGCTGGGGGGGCAGGGGGCACTGAAGCTTTCTTT. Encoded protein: CSARIAGGAGGTEAFF.

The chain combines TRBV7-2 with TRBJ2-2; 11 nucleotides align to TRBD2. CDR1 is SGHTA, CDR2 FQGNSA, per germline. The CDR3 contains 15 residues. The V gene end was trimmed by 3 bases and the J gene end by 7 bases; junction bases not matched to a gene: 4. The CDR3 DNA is TGTGCCAGCAGCTTTAGCGGGGGGGCCGGCGGGGAGCTGTTTTTT. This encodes CASSFSGGAGGELFF.

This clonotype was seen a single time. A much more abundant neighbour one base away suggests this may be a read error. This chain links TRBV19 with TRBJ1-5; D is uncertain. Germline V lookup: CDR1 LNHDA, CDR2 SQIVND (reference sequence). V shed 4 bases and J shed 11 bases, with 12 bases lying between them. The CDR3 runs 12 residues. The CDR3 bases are TGTGCCAGTAGTACAGCGCCGCAGGCCCAGCATTTT. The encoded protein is CASSTAPQAQHF.

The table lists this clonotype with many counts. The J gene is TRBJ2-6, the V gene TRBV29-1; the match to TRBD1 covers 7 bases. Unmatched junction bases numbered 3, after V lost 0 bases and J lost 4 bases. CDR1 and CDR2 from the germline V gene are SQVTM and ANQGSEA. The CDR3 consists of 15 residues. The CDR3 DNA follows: TGCAGCGTTGAAGAGACAGGGCCCGGGGCCAACGTCCTGACTTTC. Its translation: CSVEETGPGANVLTF.

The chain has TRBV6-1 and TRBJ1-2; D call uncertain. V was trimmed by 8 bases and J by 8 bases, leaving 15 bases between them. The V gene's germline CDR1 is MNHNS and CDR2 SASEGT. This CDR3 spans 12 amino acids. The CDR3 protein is CASSILDGGYTF. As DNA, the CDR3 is TGTGCCAGCTCGATCTTGGACGGAGGCTACACCTTC.

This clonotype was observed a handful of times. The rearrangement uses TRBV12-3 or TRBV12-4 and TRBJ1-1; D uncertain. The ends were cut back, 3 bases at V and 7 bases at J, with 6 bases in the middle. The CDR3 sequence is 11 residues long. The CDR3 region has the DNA TGTGCCAGCAGTTTTCAGGATGAAGCTTTCTTT. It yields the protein CASSFQDEAFF.

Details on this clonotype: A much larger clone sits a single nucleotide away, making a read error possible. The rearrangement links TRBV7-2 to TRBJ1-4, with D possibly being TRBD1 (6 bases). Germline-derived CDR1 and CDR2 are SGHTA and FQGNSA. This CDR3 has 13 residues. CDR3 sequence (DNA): TGTGCCAGCAGCGAGGACAGTAATGAAAGACTGTTTTTT. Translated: CASSEDSNERLFF.

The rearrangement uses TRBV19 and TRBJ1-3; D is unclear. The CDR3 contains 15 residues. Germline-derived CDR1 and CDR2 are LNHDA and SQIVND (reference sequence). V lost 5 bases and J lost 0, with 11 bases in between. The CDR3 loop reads CASSVDDVSGNTIYF. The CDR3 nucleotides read TGTGCCAGTAGTGTCGACGACGTCTCTGGAAACACCATATATTTT.

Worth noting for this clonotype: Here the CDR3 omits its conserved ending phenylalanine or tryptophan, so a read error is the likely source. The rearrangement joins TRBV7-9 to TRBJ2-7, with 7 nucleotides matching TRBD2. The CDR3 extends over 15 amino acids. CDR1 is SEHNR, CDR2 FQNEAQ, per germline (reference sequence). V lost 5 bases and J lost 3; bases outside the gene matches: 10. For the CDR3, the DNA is TGTGCCAGCAGCCCCCACGGCGGGAGTCTCTACGAGCAGTACCTC. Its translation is CASSPHGGSLYEQYL.

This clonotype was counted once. The CDR3 sequence: CASRPGTNYGYTF. The CDR3 nucleotides are TGTGCCAGCAGACCCGGGACTAACTATGGCTACACCTTC. The rearrangement joins TRBV12-3 or TRBV12-4 to TRBJ1-2; the D is unclear. V lost 6 bases and J 0 bases, leaving 8 bases between the germline ends. The CDR3 is 13 amino acids.

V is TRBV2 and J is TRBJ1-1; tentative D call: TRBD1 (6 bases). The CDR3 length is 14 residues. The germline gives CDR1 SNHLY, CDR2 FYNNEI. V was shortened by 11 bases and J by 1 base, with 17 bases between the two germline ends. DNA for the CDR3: TGTGCCTCCGGGCGGACACAGGGGAACACTGAAGCTTTCTTT. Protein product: CASGRTQGNTEAFF.

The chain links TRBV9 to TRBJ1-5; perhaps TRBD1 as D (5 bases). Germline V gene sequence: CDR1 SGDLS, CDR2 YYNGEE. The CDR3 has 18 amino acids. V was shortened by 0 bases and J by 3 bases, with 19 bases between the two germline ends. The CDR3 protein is CASSVEGKTVGVNQPQHF. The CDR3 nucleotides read TGTGCCAGCAGCGTAGAGGGGAAGACTGTAGGCGTCAATCAGCCCCAGCATTTT.

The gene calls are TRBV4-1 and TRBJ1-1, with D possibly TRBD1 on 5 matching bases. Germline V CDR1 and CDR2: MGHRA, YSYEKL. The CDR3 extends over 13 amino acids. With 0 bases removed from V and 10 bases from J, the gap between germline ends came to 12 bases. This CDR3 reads CASSQDRPGTAFF. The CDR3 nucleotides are TGCGCCAGCAGCCAAGATCGGCCAGGGACAGCTTTCTTT.

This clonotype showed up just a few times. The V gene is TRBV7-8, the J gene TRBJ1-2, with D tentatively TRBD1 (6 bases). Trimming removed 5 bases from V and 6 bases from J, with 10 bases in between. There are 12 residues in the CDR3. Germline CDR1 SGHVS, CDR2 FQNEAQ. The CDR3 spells CASSARGNGYTF. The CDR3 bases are TGTGCCAGCAGCGCCAGGGGAAATGGCTACACCTTC.

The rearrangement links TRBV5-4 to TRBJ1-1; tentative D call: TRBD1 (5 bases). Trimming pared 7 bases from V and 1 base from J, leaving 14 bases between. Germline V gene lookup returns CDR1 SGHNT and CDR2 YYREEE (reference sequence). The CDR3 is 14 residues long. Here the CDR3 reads CASQLPGPNTEAFF. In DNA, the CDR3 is TGTGCCAGCCAACTCCCGGGACCGAACACTGAAGCTTTCTTT.

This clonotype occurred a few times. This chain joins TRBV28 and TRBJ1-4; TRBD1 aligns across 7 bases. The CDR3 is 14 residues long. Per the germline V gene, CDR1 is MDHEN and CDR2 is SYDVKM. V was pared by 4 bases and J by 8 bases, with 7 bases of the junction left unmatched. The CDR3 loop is CASSSGDRDEKLFF. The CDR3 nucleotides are TGTGCCAGCAGTTCCGGCGACAGGGACGAAAAACTGTTTTTT. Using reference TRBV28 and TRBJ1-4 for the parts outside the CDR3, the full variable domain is DVKVTQSSRYLVKRTGEKVFLECVQDMDHENMFWYRQDPGLGLRLIYFSYDVKMKEKGDIPEGYSVSREKKERFSLILESASTNQTSMYLCASSSGDRDEKLFFGSGTQLSVL.

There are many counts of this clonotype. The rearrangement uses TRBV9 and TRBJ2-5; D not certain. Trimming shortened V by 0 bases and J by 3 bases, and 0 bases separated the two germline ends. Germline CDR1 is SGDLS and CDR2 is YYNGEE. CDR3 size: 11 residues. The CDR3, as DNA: TGTGCCAGCAGCGTAGAAGAGACCCAGTACTTC. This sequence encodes CASSVEETQYF.

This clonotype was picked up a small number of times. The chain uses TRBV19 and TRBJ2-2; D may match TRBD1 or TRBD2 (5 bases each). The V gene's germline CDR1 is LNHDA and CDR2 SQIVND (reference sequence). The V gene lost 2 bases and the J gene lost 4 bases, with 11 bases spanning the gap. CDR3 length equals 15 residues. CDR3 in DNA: TGTGCCAGTAGTATAACGCAGGGACGCACCGGGGAGCTGTTTTTT. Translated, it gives CASSITQGRTGELFF.

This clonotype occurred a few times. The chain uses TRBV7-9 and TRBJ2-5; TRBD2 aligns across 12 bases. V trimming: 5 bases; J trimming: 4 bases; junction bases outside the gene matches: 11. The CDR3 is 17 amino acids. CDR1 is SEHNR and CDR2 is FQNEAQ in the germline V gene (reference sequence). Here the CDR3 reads CASSPYYGTSGRETQYF. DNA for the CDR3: TGTGCCAGCAGCCCCTATTACGGGACTAGCGGGCGAGAGACCCAGTACTTC.

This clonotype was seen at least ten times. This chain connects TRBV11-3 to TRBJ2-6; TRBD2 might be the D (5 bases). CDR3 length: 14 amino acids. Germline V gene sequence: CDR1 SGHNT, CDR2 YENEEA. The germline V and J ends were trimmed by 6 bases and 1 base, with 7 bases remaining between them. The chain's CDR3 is CASRAVSGANVLTF. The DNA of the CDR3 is TGTGCCAGCAGAGCGGTGTCTGGGGCCAACGTCCTGACTTTC.

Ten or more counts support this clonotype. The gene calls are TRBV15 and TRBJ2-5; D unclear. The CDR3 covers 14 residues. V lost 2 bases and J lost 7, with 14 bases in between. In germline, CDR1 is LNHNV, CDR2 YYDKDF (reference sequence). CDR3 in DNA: TGTGCCACCAGCAGATCTCGTGCTCCGGGGACCCAGTACTTC. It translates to CATSRSRAPGTQYF.

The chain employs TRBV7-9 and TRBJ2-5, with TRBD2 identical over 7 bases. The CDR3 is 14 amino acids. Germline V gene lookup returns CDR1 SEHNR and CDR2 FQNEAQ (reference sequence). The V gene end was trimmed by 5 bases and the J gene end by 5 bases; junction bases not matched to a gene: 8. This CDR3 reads CASSQNRGGETQYF. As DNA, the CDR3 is TGTGCCAGCAGCCAAAATAGGGGAGGGGAGACCCAGTACTTC.

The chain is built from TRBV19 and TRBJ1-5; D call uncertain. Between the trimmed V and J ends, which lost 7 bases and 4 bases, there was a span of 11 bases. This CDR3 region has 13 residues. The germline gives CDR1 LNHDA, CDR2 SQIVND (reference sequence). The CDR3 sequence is CASNRDRNQPQHF. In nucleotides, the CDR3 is TGTGCCAGTAATAGGGATCGGAATCAGCCCCAGCATTTT.

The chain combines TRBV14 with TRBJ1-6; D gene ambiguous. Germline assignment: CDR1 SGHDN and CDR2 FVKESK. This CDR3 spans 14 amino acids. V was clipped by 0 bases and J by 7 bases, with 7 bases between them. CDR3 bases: TGTGCCAGCAGCCAAGATCCGTTGAATTCACCCCTCCACTTT. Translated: CASSQDPLNSPLHF.

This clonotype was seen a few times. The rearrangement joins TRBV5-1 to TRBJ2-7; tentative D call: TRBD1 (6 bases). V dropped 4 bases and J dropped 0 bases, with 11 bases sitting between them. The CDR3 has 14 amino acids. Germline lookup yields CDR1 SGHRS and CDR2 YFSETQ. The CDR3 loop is CASSGTMFSYEQYF. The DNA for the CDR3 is TGCGCCAGCAGCGGGACAATGTTCTCCTACGAGCAGTACTTC. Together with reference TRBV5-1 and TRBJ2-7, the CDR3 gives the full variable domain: KAGVTQTPRYLIKTRGQQVTLSCSPISGHRSVSWYQQTPGQGLQFLFEYFSETQRNKGNFPGRFSGRQFSNSRSEMNVSTLELGDSALYLCASSGTMFSYEQYFGPGTRLTVT.

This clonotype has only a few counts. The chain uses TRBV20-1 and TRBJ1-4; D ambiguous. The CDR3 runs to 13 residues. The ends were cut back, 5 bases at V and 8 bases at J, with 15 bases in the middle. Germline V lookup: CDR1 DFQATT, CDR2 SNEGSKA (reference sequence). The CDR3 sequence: CSAYNPAGEKLFF. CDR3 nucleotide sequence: TGCAGTGCTTATAACCCGGCGGGGGAAAAACTGTTTTTT.